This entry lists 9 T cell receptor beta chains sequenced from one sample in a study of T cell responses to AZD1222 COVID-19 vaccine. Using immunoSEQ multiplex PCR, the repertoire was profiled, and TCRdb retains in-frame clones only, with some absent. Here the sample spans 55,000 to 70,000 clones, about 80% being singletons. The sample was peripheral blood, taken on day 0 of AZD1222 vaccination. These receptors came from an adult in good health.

DNA for the CDR3: TGCAGCGGGACTGACACTTGGGGAGCTTTCTTT. Translating it yields CSGTDTWGAFF. V gene TRBV29-1 combines with J gene TRBJ1-1; D gene ambiguous. Trimming took off 7 bases at V and 10 bases at J, with 16 bases between the two ends. The CDR3 consists of 11 residues. The germline gives CDR1 SQVTM, CDR2 ANQGSEA.

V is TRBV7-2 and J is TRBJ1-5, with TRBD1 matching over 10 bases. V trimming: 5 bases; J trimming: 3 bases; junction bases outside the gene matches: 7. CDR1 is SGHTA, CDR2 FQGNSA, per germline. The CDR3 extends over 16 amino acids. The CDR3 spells CASSTTGTGANQPQHF. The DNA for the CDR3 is TGTGCCAGCAGCACCACCGGGACAGGGGCCAATCAGCCCCAGCATTTT.

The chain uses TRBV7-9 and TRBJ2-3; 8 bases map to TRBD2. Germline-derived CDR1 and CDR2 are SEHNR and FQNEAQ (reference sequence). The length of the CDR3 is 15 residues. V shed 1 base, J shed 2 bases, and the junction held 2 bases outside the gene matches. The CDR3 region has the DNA TGTGCCAGCAGCTTAGGGCGGGGGGTCACAGATACGCAGTATTTT. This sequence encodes CASSLGRGVTDTQYF.

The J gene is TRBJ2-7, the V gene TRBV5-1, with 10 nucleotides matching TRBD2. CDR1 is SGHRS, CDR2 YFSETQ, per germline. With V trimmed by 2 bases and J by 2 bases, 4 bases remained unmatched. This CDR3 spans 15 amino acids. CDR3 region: CASSLAGGPTYEQYF. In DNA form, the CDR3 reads TGCGCCAGCAGCTTAGCGGGGGGGCCTACCTACGAGCAGTACTTC.

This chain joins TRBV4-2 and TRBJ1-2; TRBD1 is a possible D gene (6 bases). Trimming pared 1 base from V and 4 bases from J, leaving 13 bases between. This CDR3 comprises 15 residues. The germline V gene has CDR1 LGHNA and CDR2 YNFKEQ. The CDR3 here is CASSQGPDRSYGYTF. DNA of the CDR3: TGTGCCAGCAGCCAAGGTCCCGACAGGAGCTATGGCTACACCTTC.

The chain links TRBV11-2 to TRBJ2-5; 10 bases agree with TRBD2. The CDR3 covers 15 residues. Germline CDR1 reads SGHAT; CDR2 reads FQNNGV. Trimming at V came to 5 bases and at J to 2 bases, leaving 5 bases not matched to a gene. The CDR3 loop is CASSLGLAVQETQYF. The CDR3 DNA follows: TGTGCCAGCAGCCTCGGACTAGCGGTTCAAGAGACCCAGTACTTC.

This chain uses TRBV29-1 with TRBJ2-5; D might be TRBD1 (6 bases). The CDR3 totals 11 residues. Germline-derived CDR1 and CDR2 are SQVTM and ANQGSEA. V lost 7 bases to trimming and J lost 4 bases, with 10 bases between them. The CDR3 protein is CSAGQRETQYF. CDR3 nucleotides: TGCAGCGCAGGACAGCGAGAGACCCAGTACTTC.

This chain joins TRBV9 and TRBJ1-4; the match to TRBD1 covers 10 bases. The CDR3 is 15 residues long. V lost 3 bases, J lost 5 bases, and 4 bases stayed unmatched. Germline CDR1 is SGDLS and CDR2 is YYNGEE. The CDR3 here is CASSAGTGVNEKLFF. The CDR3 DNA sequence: TGTGCCAGCAGCGCCGGGACAGGGGTCAATGAAAAACTGTTTTTT.

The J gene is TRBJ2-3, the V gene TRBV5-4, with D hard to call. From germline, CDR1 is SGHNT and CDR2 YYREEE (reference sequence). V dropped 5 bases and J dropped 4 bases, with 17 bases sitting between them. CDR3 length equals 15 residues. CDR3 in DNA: TGTGCCAGCAGGCCGGGCCCCCCGTCTGCAGATACGCAGTATTTT. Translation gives CASRPGPPSADTQYF.